This T cell receptor (beta chain) was captured by sequencing in a study of control samples from healthy donors and cancer patients. This clone was counted once. Trimming removed 6 bases at V and 0 bases at J, with 13 bases between. The CDR3 covers 15 residues. Germline CDR1 is LNHDA and CDR2 is SQIVND (reference sequence). Sequenced by immunoSEQ multiplex PCR; TCRdb stores in-frame clones only, minus some. The sample holds roughly 98,000 clones; more than 75% are singletons and the top ten take around a tenth. The chain uses TRBV19 and TRBJ2-3; D unclear. Sequenced: blood. The TCR comes from a woman in her sixties or seventies in good health. CDR3 residues: CASSPRTASTDTQYF. Written as DNA, the CDR3 is TGTGCCAGTAGCCCCCGGACGGCTAGCACAGATACGCAGTATTTT.